The 31 T cell receptor beta chains given below trace back to one sample, sequenced in a study of persistence of HIV-infected CD4 T cells (dated by TCRdb to about 2020). The immunoSEQ hsTCRB assay version 4 in survey mode was used to sequence TCRbeta repertoires from genomic DNA. In TCRdb, the immuneACCESS table is reduced to in-frame sequences with V and J assigned. These tables do not hold every clone; where another copy was compared, an unresolved V gene accounts for under half, and the others remain unexplained. The sample has 19,000 or so clones on record, 55% to 65% of them singletons. The biggest ten clones account for approximately 2% of the sample. The meaning of the sample's treatment or condition label: suppressive antiretroviral therapy. Cells were stimulated with a pool of overlapping HIV-1 Gag 15-mer peptides at 0.75 to 1 ug per peptide per mL. Responding CD4+ T cells were sorted by upregulation of both CD40 ligand and CD69.

These receptors have no known antigen. Source: CD4+ T cells sorted from PBMCs after approximately 19-hour stimulation, taken from a patient who received antiretroviral therapy. Taken with the paper, the label for cell subset or site translates to: CD40L+CD69+ CD4 T cells responding to HIV-1 Gag peptides. The receptor set was obtained from an adult woman with HIV who was CMV-seropositive.

The chain is built from TRBV2 and TRBJ2-3; D is unclear. Trimming took 8 bases from V and 12 from J, leaving 18 bases between them. Germline V gene data show CDR1 as SNHLY and CDR2 as FYNNEI. This CDR3 region has 12 residues. This CDR3 reads CASFESGANQYF. The CDR3 coding sequence is TGTGCCAGCTTCGAATCAGGTGCAAATCAGTATTTT.

The rearrangement joins TRBV12-3 or TRBV12-4 to TRBJ1-1; 9 nucleotides line up with TRBD1. Losses at the gene ends were 1 base for V and 10 bases for J; bases not matched to a gene: 4. This CDR3 region has 13 residues. CDR3 bases: TGTGCCAGCAGTTTAGGGGCGGGACAGGGAGCTTTCTTT. Amino acid sequence: CASSLGAGQGAFF.

CDR3 nucleotides: TGTGCCAGCACCGACAGGGCCCTCTCTGGAAACACCATATATTTT. This translates into CASTDRALSGNTIYF. This sequence joins TRBV7-8 and TRBJ1-3; 7 nucleotides line up with TRBD1. Germline assignment: CDR1 SGHVS and CDR2 FQNEAQ. J gave up 0 bases and V 7 bases, and 6 bases lay outside the gene matches. The CDR3 is 15 residues long. Filled out from reference TRBV7-8 and TRBJ1-3, the complete variable domain reads GAGVSQSPRYKVAKRGQDVALRCDPISGHVSLFWYQQALGQGPEFLTYFQNEAQLDKSGLPSDRFFAERPEGSVSTLKIQRTQQEDSAVYLCASTDRALSGNTIYFGEGSWLTVV.

The J gene is TRBJ1-1, the V gene TRBV4-1; the D gene is possibly TRBD1 (6 bases). The CDR3 spans 15 residues. The germline gives CDR1 MGHRA, CDR2 YSYEKL. V lost 4 bases to trimming and J lost 1 base, with 13 bases between them. The CDR3 DNA reads as TGCGCCAGCAGCCCCTTGCAGGGGTGGAACACTGAAGCTTTCTTT. Its translation: CASSPLQGWNTEAFF.

V and J are TRBV19 and TRBJ1-4; D is unclear. The CDR3 loop spans 11 amino acids. Germline V CDR1 and CDR2: LNHDA, SQIVND (reference sequence). V was pared by 8 bases and J by 7 bases, with 8 bases between. The CDR3 DNA sequence: TGTGCCAGTCAGGCTAGTGAAAAACTGTTTTTT. Translating gives CASQASEKLFF. Drawing the rest from reference TRBV19 and TRBJ1-4, the complete variable domain is DGGITQSPKYLFRKEGQNVTLSCEQNLNHDAMYWYRQDPGQGLRLIYYSQIVNDFQKGDIAEGYSVSREKKESFPLTVTSAQKNPTAFYLCASQASEKLFFGSGTQLSVL.

The chain employs TRBV5-1 and TRBJ2-1; possible D gene TRBD1, 6 bases. Per germline, CDR1 SGHRS and CDR2 YFSETQ. The V end lost 4 bases, the J end lost 0 bases, and 14 bases lay between the germline ends. This CDR3 region has 16 residues. The CDR3 DNA reads as TGCGCCAGCAGCACCGGACAGATTAACTCCTACAATGAGCAGTTCTTC. As protein: CASSTGQINSYNEQFF.

The chain is built from TRBV19 and TRBJ1-4, with TRBD1 matching over 8 bases. There are 14 residues in the CDR3. V dropped 8 bases and J dropped 8; count of bases not matched to a gene: 10. The germline CDR1 and CDR2 sequences are LNHDA and SQIVND (reference sequence). In DNA, the CDR3 is TGTGCCAGTCGGATGACAGGGGTGGCGGAAAAACTGTTTTTT. As protein: CASRMTGVAEKLFF.

This clone was recorded only once. J is TRBJ1-1 and V is TRBV7-2; D remains ambiguous. Deletions cut 1 base from V and 4 bases from J, with 10 bases between. The germline CDR1 and CDR2 sequences are SGHTA and FQGNSA. The CDR3 sequence is 14 residues long. CDR3: CASSLEVLSTEAFF. As DNA, the CDR3 is TGTGCCAGCAGCTTAGAGGTGTTGAGCACTGAAGCTTTCTTT.

The V gene is TRBV7-2, the J gene TRBJ1-5; D uncertain. V was pared by 0 bases and J by 7 bases, with 7 bases between. Germline V CDR1 and CDR2: SGHTA, FQGNSA. CDR3 length: 13 amino acids. The DNA of the CDR3 is TGTGCCAGCAGCTTAGCTAGTGGGCAGCCCCAGCATTTT. Translation: CASSLASGQPQHF.

V usage is TRBV19 and J usage is TRBJ1-5; D uncertain. Trimming took off 3 bases at V and 5 bases at J, with 8 bases between the two ends. Germline-derived CDR1 and CDR2 are LNHDA and SQIVND (reference sequence). This CDR3 region has 13 residues. The CDR3 sequence: CASSMGRDQPQHF. For the CDR3, the DNA is TGTGCCAGTAGTATGGGCCGGGATCAGCCCCAGCATTTT.

The V and J genes are TRBV7-9 and TRBJ1-2, with unresolved D. The ends were cut back, 3 bases at V and 8 bases at J, with 25 bases in the middle. From germline, CDR1 is SEHNR and CDR2 FQNEAQ (reference sequence). CDR3 length: 17 amino acids. CDR3 residues: CASSFLGGRALSGGYTF. In nucleotides, the CDR3 is TGTGCCAGCAGCTTCTTGGGTGGAAGGGCCTTAAGCGGCGGCTACACCTTC.

This chain connects TRBV6-5 to TRBJ1-2; unclear D gene. V dropped 0 bases and J dropped 8 bases, with 10 bases sitting between them. The length of the CDR3 is 13 residues. The germline V gene encodes CDR1 MNHEY and CDR2 SVGAGI. The CDR3 sequence is CASSYSREFGYTF. CDR3 bases: TGTGCCAGCAGTTACTCCCGGGAGTTCGGCTACACCTTC.

The chain couples TRBV3-1 (or the pseudogene TRBV3-2) to TRBJ1-2; a weak D match, TRBD1 (6 bases). V was cut by 1 base and J by 5 bases, with 14 bases left in between. CDR3 length: 15 amino acids. CDR1 is LGHDT, CDR2 YNNKEL, per germline (reference sequence). DNA for the CDR3: TGTGCCAGCAGCCAAGGGTTGGGGGCCGGGTATGGCTACACCTTC. It is translated as CASSQGLGAGYGYTF.

The rearrangement joins TRBV5-1 to TRBJ2-3; the D call may be TRBD1 or TRBD2 (5 bases each). Germline lookup yields CDR1 SGHRS and CDR2 YFSETQ. This CDR3 has 17 residues. Trimming removed 4 bases from V and 0 bases from J, with 18 bases in between. CDR3 amino acids: CASSVDPGASSTDTQYF. The CDR3 nucleotides read TGCGCCAGCAGCGTGGACCCCGGGGCTAGCAGCACAGATACGCAGTATTTT.

This clone appeared once. CDR3 nucleotides: TGTGCCAGCAGCCAAGAGGGACAGGGGAACTATGGCTACACCTTC. Protein sequence: CASSQEGQGNYGYTF. The chain uses TRBV3-1 (or the pseudogene TRBV3-2) and TRBJ1-2; TRBD1 aligns across 10 bases. Germline-derived CDR1 and CDR2 are LGHDT and YNNKEL (reference sequence). The J segment lost 2 bases and the V segment lost 0 bases, leaving 0 bases of the junction unmatched. This CDR3 is built from 15 residues.

This chain uses TRBV5-1 with TRBJ2-3; 10 bases are shared with TRBD1. This CDR3 contains 17 residues. V lost 0 bases, J lost 3 bases, and 7 bases stayed unmatched. The germline CDR1 and CDR2 sequences are SGHRS and YFSETQ. The CDR3 DNA follows: TGCGCCAGCAGCTTGGCCACAGGGACAGGGGCAACAGATACGCAGTATTTT. Encoded protein: CASSLATGTGATDTQYF.

On this clone: Other DNA sequences in the same sample also yield this CDR3. The chain carries TRBV9 and TRBJ2-6; no clear D gene. The CDR3 sequence is 14 residues long. V lost 2 bases and J 0 bases, leaving 3 bases between the germline ends. Germline values: CDR1 SGDLS, CDR2 YYNGEE. CDR3 sequence: CASSVGSGANVLTF. The CDR3 DNA reads as TGTGCCAGCAGCGTGGGCTCTGGGGCCAACGTCCTGACTTTC. The full variable domain, completed using reference TRBV9 and TRBJ2-6, is DSGVTQTPKHLITATGQRVTLRCSPRSGDLSVYWYQQSLDQGLQFLIQYYNGEERAKGNILERFSAQQFPDLHSELNLSSLELGDSALYFCASSVGSGANVLTFGAGSRLTVL.

Details on this clone: This same CDR3 is encoded by further DNA sequences in the sample. J is TRBJ2-1 and V is TRBV9; D call uncertain. V was pared by 0 bases and J by 7 bases, with 14 bases between. Germline-derived CDR1 and CDR2 are SGDLS and YYNGEE. The CDR3 length is 15 residues. CDR3 DNA: TGTGCCAGCAGCGTAGGGACCCTCGGGTCAAATGAGCAGTTCTTC. This gives the protein CASSVGTLGSNEQFF.

This clone has more than one count but fewer than ten. This specimen includes other DNA sequences encoding the same CDR3. CDR3 loop: CASSLDGTYEQYF. The CDR3 coding sequence is TGTGCCAGCAGTCTGGACGGGACCTACGAGCAGTACTTC. The V and J genes are TRBV12-3 or TRBV12-4 and TRBJ2-7, with TRBD2 as a possible D gene (5 bases). V dropped 5 bases and J dropped 2 bases, with 10 bases sitting between them. This CDR3 is 13 amino acids long.

V usage is TRBV4-1 and J usage is TRBJ2-1; D gene uncertain. Trimming took 1 base from V and 0 from J, leaving 13 bases between them. Germline CDR1 reads MGHRA; CDR2 reads YSYEKL. The CDR3 contains 17 residues. The CDR3 spells CASSQVVTASSYNEQFF. CDR3 coding DNA: TGCGCCAGCAGCCAAGTGGTGACGGCCAGCTCCTACAATGAGCAGTTCTTC.

The chain joins TRBV7-2 to TRBJ2-7; a weak D match, TRBD1 (5 bases). From germline, CDR1 is SGHTA and CDR2 FQGNSA. Trimming pared 1 base from V and 5 bases from J, leaving 9 bases between. There are 13 residues in the CDR3. CDR3 amino acids: CASSLGTGDEQYF. The CDR3 region has the DNA TGTGCCAGCAGCTTAGGCACAGGCGACGAGCAGTACTTC.

V is TRBV5-1 and J is TRBJ1-1; TRBD1 is a possible D gene (5 bases). The CDR3 totals 13 residues. CDR1 and CDR2 from the germline V gene are SGHRS and YFSETQ. Trimming removed 4 bases from V and 2 bases from J, with 9 bases in between. In DNA form, the CDR3 reads TGCGCCAGCAGCCAACAGGCAAACACTGAAGCTTTCTTT. Translating it yields CASSQQANTEAFF.

This rearrangement joins TRBV27 to TRBJ1-5; 8 positions agree with TRBD1. The CDR3 has 14 residues. J gave up 4 bases and V 6 bases, and 5 bases lay outside the gene matches. Germline CDR1 and CDR2: MNHEY and SMNVEV (reference sequence). The CDR3: CASRATGGNQPQHF. The CDR3 DNA follows: TGTGCCAGCAGGGCCACAGGGGGGAATCAGCCCCAGCATTTT.

The chain combines TRBV2 with TRBJ1-5; D is unresolved. This CDR3 has 15 amino acids. Trimming removed 5 bases from V and 0 bases from J, with 11 bases in between. Germline V CDR1 and CDR2: SNHLY, FYNNEI. CDR3 DNA: TGTGCCAGCAGTATTTCCAGGAATAGCAATCAGCCCCAGCATTTT. This codes for CASSISRNSNQPQHF.

The rearrangement uses TRBV5-6 and TRBJ1-4; D is unclear. Germline-derived CDR1 and CDR2 are SGHDT and YYEEEE. This CDR3 region has 14 residues. V lost 0 bases and J 6 bases, leaving 9 bases between the germline ends. The CDR3 reads CASSLVAEDEKLFF. The DNA for the CDR3 is TGTGCCAGCAGCTTGGTGGCGGAGGATGAAAAACTGTTTTTT.

This rearrangement joins TRBV2 to TRBJ1-1; 8 bases are shared with TRBD1. From germline, CDR1 is SNHLY and CDR2 FYNNEI. CDR3 length equals 14 residues. V gave up 6 bases and J gave up 3 bases; unmatched junction bases: 6. In nucleotides, the CDR3 is TGTGCCAGCAGGAAGGACAGGGTGGACACTGAAGCTTTCTTT. Residues: CASRKDRVDTEAFF.

This clone was observed a few times. The chain joins TRBV18 to TRBJ1-1; D unclear. The CDR3 runs 15 residues. The germline V and J ends were trimmed by 3 bases and 2 bases, with 13 bases remaining between them. Germline CDR1 is KGHSH and CDR2 is LQKENI. CDR3 nucleotides: TGTGCCAGCTCACCGTCCGCCCCGCCCAACACTGAAGCTTTCTTT. Its translation is CASSPSAPPNTEAFF.

Only a few counts were recorded for this clone. Other DNA sequences of this sample code for an identical CDR3. V usage is TRBV19 and J usage is TRBJ2-2; D gene ambiguous. Germline V CDR1 and CDR2: LNHDA, SQIVND (reference sequence). The CDR3 totals 14 residues. The V end lost 2 bases, the J end lost 1 base, and 5 bases lay between the germline ends. The CDR3 DNA sequence: TGTGCCAGTAGTATAAGCAGGAACACCGGGGAGCTGTTTTTT. Translating gives CASSISRNTGELFF.

The CDR3 nucleotides read TGTGCCTGGAAAGGGGTTGGCAATCAGCCCCAGCATTTT. It is translated as CAWKGVGNQPQHF. V and J are TRBV30 and TRBJ1-5, with D possibly being TRBD1 (5 bases). CDR1 GTSNPN and CDR2 SVGIG come from the germline V gene (reference sequence). The CDR3 totals 13 residues. V lost 4 bases to trimming and J lost 2 bases, with 9 bases between them.

The V gene is TRBV3-1 (or the pseudogene TRBV3-2), the J gene TRBJ2-7; D gene ambiguous. From germline, CDR1 is LGHDT and CDR2 YNNKEL (reference sequence). Between the trimmed V and J ends, which lost 1 base and 5 bases, there was a span of 9 bases. The CDR3 covers 13 residues. CDR3 sequence: CASSQGKKDEQYV. In nucleotides, the CDR3 is TGTGCCAGCAGCCAAGGAAAAAAGGACGAGCAGTACGTC.

This clone has just a few counts. J is TRBJ2-1 and V is TRBV2; D is possibly TRBD1 (5 bases). Germline V lookup: CDR1 SNHLY, CDR2 FYNNEI. The V end lost 8 bases, the J end lost 5 bases, and 13 bases lay between the germline ends. This CDR3 region has 13 residues. CDR3 amino acids: CASVPDRHNEQFF. The DNA for the CDR3 is TGTGCCAGCGTCCCAGACAGACACAATGAGCAGTTCTTC. The full variable domain, with the rest looked up from reference TRBV2 and TRBJ2-1, is EPEVTQTPSHQVTQMGQEVILRCVPISNHLYFYWYRQILGQKVEFLVSFYNNEISEKSEIFDDQFSVERPDGSNFTLKIRSTKLEDSAMYFCASVPDRHNEQFFGPGTRLTVL.